These T cell receptor beta chains were read from a single sample in a study of brain metastases from non-small cell lung cancer. The table came from immunoSEQ multiplex PCR; TCRdb's copy has only in-frame clones and leaves some out. The repertoire holds 4,300 or so clones, with roughly four fifths as singletons. Source material: primary lung tumor tissue. The receptors stem from a donor at least 40 years old with non-small cell lung cancer. CDR3s include the opening cysteine and the closing phenylalanine or tryptophan. Fields, in order: J gene, clone size, D gene, V gene, CDR3 protein, CDR3 DNA. A D gene is named only where the DNA matches it firmly. Size values are once, few and many counts, or a class for expanded clones, and some rows have none.

TRBJ2-5	NA	TRBD2	TRBV7-2	CASRPGLARGGTETQYF	TGTGCCAGCAGGCCTGGACTAGCGAGGGGCGGGACGGAGACCCAGTACTTC
TRBJ2-1	NA	TRBD2	TRBV20-1	CSASDSGRGFYNEQFF	TGCAGTGCTAGTGACTCGGGGCGGGGGTTCTACAATGAGCAGTTCTTC
TRBJ2-1	NA	TRBD1	TRBV19	CASSRGQPYNEQFF	TGTGCCAGTAGCCGGGGACAGCCCTACAATGAGCAGTTCTTC
TRBJ1-2	NA	NA	TRBV5-6	CASSLGQGWGYTF	TGTGCCAGCAGCTTGGGCCAGGGGTGGGGCTACACCTTC
TRBJ1-4	NA	NA	TRBV2	CASFQGSYEKLFF	TGTGCCAGCTTTCAGGGGAGTTACGAAAAACTGTTTTTT
TRBJ1-2	NA	NA	TRBV6-5	CASSSVRRGYTF	TGTGCCAGCAGTTCTGTTCGCAGGGGCTACACCTTC
TRBJ2-5	NA	NA	TRBV5-5	CASSLVEWAETQYF	TGTGCCAGTAGCTTGGTGGAGTGGGCGGAGACCCAGTACTTC
TRBJ2-1	NA	TRBD1	TRBV15	CATSSSGTGAYNEQFF	TGTGCCACCAGCTCATCCGGGACAGGCGCTTACAATGAGCAGTTCTTC
TRBJ1-2	once	NA	TRBV5-1	CASSNRGGNYGYTF	TGCGCCAGCAGCAACCGGGGGGGCAACTATGGCTACACCTTC
TRBJ1-1	few	TRBD1	TRBV2	CASSLQGGRTNTEAFF	TGTGCCAGCAGCCTTCAGGGGGGGAGGACGAACACTGAAGCTTTCTTT
TRBJ2-3	NA	NA	TRBV30	CAHGVSTDTQYF	TGTGCCCACGGGGTTAGCACAGATACGCAGTATTTT
TRBJ1-4	few	NA	TRBV2	CASSDQGLTNEKLFF	TGTGCCAGCAGTGACCAGGGGCTAACTAATGAAAAACTGTTTTTT
TRBJ1-4	NA	TRBD1	TRBV28	CATRGGSREKLFF	TGTGCCACGCGAGGGGGCTCTCGAGAAAAACTGTTTTTT
TRBJ2-5	NA	NA	TRBV4-1	CASSQDNVEQDQETQYF	TGCGCCAGCAGCCAAGATAATGTCGAACAGGATCAAGAGACCCAGTACTTC
TRBJ2-2	NA	TRBD1	TRBV7-2	CASSLGDRASGELFF	TGTGCCAGCAGCTTGGGGGACAGGGCGTCCGGGGAGCTGTTTTTT
TRBJ2-3	NA	TRBD1	TRBV4-3	CASSQDFLGQGGDTQYF	TGCGCCAGCAGCCAAGATTTCCTGGGACAGGGTGGAGATACGCAGTATTTT
TRBJ2-2	NA	NA	TRBV19	CASSIAKNTGELFF	TGTGCCAGTAGTATCGCAAAGAACACCGGGGAGCTGTTTTTT
TRBJ2-3	NA	TRBD2	TRBV5-8	CASNDLAGGRDTQYF	TGTGCCAGCAATGATCTAGCGGGGGGGAGAGATACGCAGTATTTT
TRBJ1-3	NA	NA	TRBV9	CASSVGHLDSGNTIYF	TGTGCCAGCAGCGTAGGACATCTAGACTCTGGAAACACCATATATTTT
TRBJ1-1	NA	TRBD1	TRBV5-1	CASSLDPGGTSEAFF	TGCGCCAGCAGCTTGGATCCAGGGGGCACCTCTGAAGCTTTCTTT
TRBJ1-2	NA	TRBD1	TRBV6-5	CAGRTGGAYGYTF	TGTGCCGGCCGGACAGGGGGCGCGTATGGCTACACCTTC
TRBJ2-4	few	NA	TRBV10-3	CAISDEGVVGKNIQYF	TGTGCCATCAGTGACGAGGGGGTGGTCGGCAAAAACATTCAGTACTTC
TRBJ1-1	NA	NA	TRBV9	CASSVRTNTEAFF	TGTGCCAGCAGCGTACGGACGAACACTGAAGCTTTCTTT
TRBJ2-5	NA	NA	TRBV11-1	CASSLTVLTLGGTQYF	TGTGCCAGCAGCTTGACAGTCCTAACCCTCGGCGGGACCCAGTACTTC
TRBJ2-4	NA	NA	TRBV7-2	CASSLGGFENIQYF	TGTGCCAGCAGCTTAGGGGGTTTCGAAAACATTCAGTACTTC
TRBJ1-1	once	NA	TRBV5-1	CASSLGGFSNTEAFF	TGCGCCAGCAGCTTAGGAGGGTTCTCGAACACTGAAGCTTTCTTT
TRBJ1-2	NA	NA	TRBV19	CASSIDPNYGYTF	TGTGCCAGTAGTATAGATCCCAACTATGGCTACACCTTC
TRBJ1-2	NA	NA	TRBV13	CASSLDVSGYTF	TGTGCCAGCAGCTTAGATGTCTCTGGCTACACCTTC
TRBJ2-3	NA	NA	TRBV9	CASGGEGDMQYF	TGTGCCAGCGGCGGAGAGGGGGATATGCAGTATTTT
TRBJ1-3	NA	NA	TRBV9	CASSAFRGTIYF	TGTGCCAGCAGTGCCTTTCGGGGCACCATATATTTT
TRBJ1-4	NA	TRBD1	TRBV5-1	CASSFSHRGLRNEKLFF	TGCGCCAGCAGCTTCTCTCACAGGGGGCTTAGAAATGAAAAACTGTTTTTT
TRBJ2-1	NA	NA	TRBV9	CASSGGIYNEQFF	TGTGCCAGCAGCGGGGGAATCTACAATGAGCAGTTCTTC
TRBJ1-2	NA	NA	TRBV29-1	CSVVAGARANYGYTF	TGCAGCGTTGTCGCGGGAGCGCGGGCTAACTATGGCTACACCTTC
TRBJ1-2	NA	TRBD1	TRBV28	CASSLTRDRVIGYTF	TGTGCCAGCAGCCTAACCCGGGACAGGGTAATTGGCTACACCTTC
TRBJ2-5	once	NA	TRBV7-3	CASSTSGREGRETQYF	TGTGCTAGCAGCACTTCGGGAAGGGAAGGGCGTGAGACCCAGTACTTC
TRBJ2-1	NA	TRBD2	TRBV25-1	CASKRGGHNEQFF	TGTGCCAGCAAGCGGGGGGGCCACAATGAGCAGTTCTTC
TRBJ2-3	NA	NA	TRBV24-1	CATSGPGPLGASSFSTDTQYF	TGTGCCACCAGTGGACCAGGGCCCTTAGGGGCCTCATCGTTCAGCACAGATACGCAGTATTTT
TRBJ2-5	NA	NA	TRBV12-3/TRBV12-4	CASSFWQGETQYF	TGTGCCAGCAGTTTTTGGCAGGGCGAGACCCAGTACTTC
TRBJ1-2	once	NA	TRBV19	CASSIDRTGNYGYTF	TGTGCCAGTAGTATTGACAGAACAGGGAACTATGGCTACACCTTC
TRBJ2-1	NA	NA	TRBV6-6	CASSYVGTPNEQFF	TGTGCCAGCAGTTACGTCGGGACCCCCAATGAGCAGTTCTTC
TRBJ1-1	NA	NA	TRBV5-1	CASSSAGAANTEAFF	TGCGCCAGCAGCTCCGCGGGGGCGGCGAACACTGAAGCTTTCTTT
TRBJ2-2	NA	TRBD1	TRBV5-1	CASSTTGTGGELFF	TGCGCCAGCAGCACGACAGGGACGGGCGGGGAGCTGTTTTTT
TRBJ2-6	NA	TRBD1	TRBV5-1	CASSLSRRDRGFGANVLTF	TGCGCCAGCAGCTTGTCCCGCCGGGACAGGGGGTTCGGGGCCAACGTCCTGACTTTC
TRBJ2-4	NA	NA	TRBV6-5	CAAGFGKNIQYF	TGTGCCGCAGGCTTTGGCAAAAACATTCAGTACTTC
TRBJ2-1	NA	NA	TRBV27	CASSVDKRSYNEQFF	TGTGCCAGCAGCGTAGACAAGAGAAGCTACAATGAGCAGTTCTTC
TRBJ1-2	NA	NA	TRBV4-3	CASSPMRVTAYGYTF	TGCGCCAGCAGCCCCATGAGGGTGACGGCCTATGGCTACACCTTC
TRBJ1-5	NA	NA	TRBV6-5	CASSYRGGNQPQHF	TGTGCCAGCAGTTACAGGGGCGGCAATCAGCCCCAGCATTTT
TRBJ2-1	NA	NA	TRBV6-2/TRBV6-3	CASSSRANEQFF	TGTGCCAGCAGTTCCCGAGCAAATGAGCAGTTCTTC
TRBJ1-6	NA	NA	TRBV27	CASSLGQFSPLHF	TGTGCCAGCAGTTTGGGGCAGTTTTCACCCCTCCACTTT
TRBJ2-2	NA	NA	TRBV6-5	CASSYNTNTGELFF	TGTGCCAGCAGTTACAACACAAACACCGGGGAGCTGTTTTTT